The 10 T cell receptor beta chains listed next were all sequenced from one sample in a study of blood T cell repertoires in COVID-19 (dated by TCRdb to 2020 to 2021). The library relied on the immunoSEQ multiplex PCR assay. Held by TCRdb, this immuneACCESS table contains in-frame sequences only and omits some clones. Under half of the omission traces to an unresolved V gene where checked; the cause of the rest is unknown. In this sample the table shows approximately 300,000 clones, about 82% of which occur a single time. The top ten clones comprise 1.5% to 2% of the sample. The specimen was peripheral blood. These receptors were taken from a woman between 50 and 59 years old with acute or convalescent COVID-19.

V and J are TRBV29-1 and TRBJ2-7; TRBD2 aligns across 7 bases. CDR3 size: 13 residues. The V gene end was trimmed by 3 bases and the J gene end by 3 bases; junction bases not matched to a gene: 5. Germline V gene sequence: CDR1 SQVTM, CDR2 ANQGSEA. The CDR3 here is CSVEPGEGYEQYF. The CDR3 DNA reads as TGCAGCGTTGAGCCGGGGGAGGGCTACGAGCAGTACTTC.

This chain connects TRBV5-6 to TRBJ1-2; possibly TRBD1 for D (5 bases). Germline CDR1 and CDR2: SGHDT and YYEEEE. The CDR3 has 14 residues. Trimming cost V 1 base and J 5 bases, with 12 bases left between them. The DNA of the CDR3 is TGTGCCAGCAGCTTGAAGCAGGGCTGGTATGGCTACACCTTC. Protein: CASSLKQGWYGYTF.

The genes are TRBV6-5 and TRBJ1-2, with 8 bases identical to TRBD1. Germline CDR1 MNHEY, CDR2 SVGAGI. Trimming cost V 7 bases and J 3 bases; bases outside gene matches: 10. The CDR3 totals 15 residues. The CDR3 DNA is TGTGCCAGCATGTTGAACAGGGGGATGGACTATGGCTACACCTTC. This encodes CASMLNRGMDYGYTF.

This clone turned up a few times. The V call is TRBV7-3, the J call TRBJ2-7; no clear D gene. The germline gives CDR1 SGHTA, CDR2 FQGTGA. The germline V and J ends were trimmed by 3 bases and 7 bases, with 13 bases remaining between them. The length of the CDR3 is 13 residues. CDR3 residues: CASSFSQLGEQYF. CDR3 DNA: TGTGCCAGCAGCTTTAGCCAGCTTGGGGAGCAGTACTTC.

The genes are TRBV3-1 (or the pseudogene TRBV3-2) and TRBJ2-4, with a tentative D call TRBD2 (5 bases). The V end was cut by 4 bases, the J end by 3 bases, with 19 bases between. Germline-derived CDR1 and CDR2 are LGHDT and YNNKEL (reference sequence). The CDR3 is made up of 17 amino acids. In DNA, the CDR3 is TGTGCCAGCAGCCCAGGTGTTCGTTGGGGAGTCAAAAACATTCAGTACTTC. Translation gives CASSPGVRWGVKNIQYF.

The chain has TRBV7-3 and TRBJ1-5; 9 bases fit TRBD1. The germline V gene has CDR1 SGHTA and CDR2 FQGTGA. The CDR3 runs to 15 residues. Trimming took 5 bases from V and 6 from J; bases not matched to a gene: 8. The CDR3 sequence: CASSLLQGAGQPQHF. For the CDR3, the DNA is TGTGCCAGCAGCCTACTACAGGGGGCCGGTCAGCCCCAGCATTTT.

This chain uses TRBV2 with TRBJ1-2; TRBD1 aligns across 7 bases. Germline CDR1 reads SNHLY; CDR2 reads FYNNEI. The CDR3 is 14 residues long. Germline trimming cut 0 bases from V and 5 bases from J; bases unmatched to any gene: 3. The CDR3 spells CASSEASGGYGYTF. The DNA of the CDR3 is TGTGCCAGCAGTGAAGCGTCAGGGGGATATGGCTACACCTTC.

The rearrangement joins TRBV2 to TRBJ2-7; 7 bases are a match to TRBD2. CDR1 SNHLY and CDR2 FYNNEI come from the germline V gene. This CDR3 is built from 14 residues. Trimming removed 4 bases from V and 2 bases from J; junction bases left unmatched: 5. The CDR3: CASSVSSGAYEQYF. Here the CDR3 DNA reads TGTGCCAGCAGTGTATCAAGCGGGGCCTACGAGCAGTACTTC.

The chain links TRBV24-1 to TRBJ1-4; possibly TRBD1 for D (5 bases). Germline V gene lookup returns CDR1 KGHDR and CDR2 SFDVKD. The CDR3 contains 17 residues. V dropped 5 bases and J dropped 0 bases, with 15 bases sitting between them. The CDR3 sequence: CATSGGGVRSTNEKLFF. CDR3 sequence (DNA): TGTGCCACCAGTGGCGGAGGGGTCCGTTCAACTAATGAAAAACTGTTTTTT.

This rearrangement joins TRBV27 to TRBJ2-7; D perhaps matches TRBD1 (6 bases). The CDR3 extends over 14 amino acids. CDR1 and CDR2 (germline): MNHEY, SMNVEV (reference sequence). V was shortened by 6 bases and J by 2 bases, with 14 bases between the two germline ends. CDR3 residues: CASRSKDRPYEQYF. The CDR3 DNA reads TGTGCCAGCAGATCCAAGGACAGACCCTACGAGCAGTACTTC.